Below, 32 T cell receptor beta chains from the same sample are listed, as sequenced in a study of cytomegalovirus exposure and HLA in healthy donors. The primer mix had 60 Vbeta and 13 Jbeta primers. Produced via immunoSEQ multiplex PCR; TCRdb's table is partial and in-frame only. The sample consists of fewer than 90,000 clones, 75% to 80% of them appearing once. Specimen: PBMCs. These receptors were taken from a man between 25 and 39 years old in good health and CMV-seronegative.

This rearrangement joins TRBV6-1 to TRBJ2-2; no clear D gene. V lost 2 bases and J lost 0, with 10 bases in between. Germline V CDR1 and CDR2: MNHNS, SASEGT. The CDR3 runs to 16 residues. Here the CDR3 reads CASSEFSVANTGELFF. CDR3 DNA sequence: TGTGCCAGCAGTGAATTTTCGGTCGCGAACACCGGGGAGCTGTTTTTT.

V and J are TRBV6-4 and TRBJ1-2, with D possibly TRBD1 on 6 matching bases. Germline V lookup: CDR1 MRHNA, CDR2 SNTAGT. This CDR3 has 13 amino acids. The V end lost 4 bases, the J end lost 8 bases, and 14 bases lay between the germline ends. The CDR3 is CASSGPRGGGYTF. The CDR3 bases are TGTGCCAGCAGTGGGCCCAGGGGTGGAGGCTACACCTTC.

V usage is TRBV30 and J usage is TRBJ1-6, with D perhaps matching TRBD1 (5 bases). Trimming left V 3 bases short and J 9 bases short, with 15 bases between. CDR1 and CDR2 from the germline V gene are GTSNPN and SVGIG (reference sequence). This CDR3 spans 14 amino acids. In nucleotides, the CDR3 is TGTGCCTGGAGCCCAGCCGGGGGGGGTTCACCCCTCCACTTT. Its protein is CAWSPAGGGSPLHF.

This clone is classed as medium-sized. The CDR3 bases are TGCAGCGTTGAAGATCTGAGGACAGGAAGTCAAGAGACCCAGTACTTC. This gives the protein CSVEDLRTGSQETQYF. The V call is TRBV29-1, the J call TRBJ2-5; 7 bases align to TRBD1. There are 16 residues in the CDR3. The germline V gene has CDR1 SQVTM and CDR2 ANQGSEA. V dropped 0 bases and J dropped 2; count of bases not matched to a gene: 9.

This clone was picked up one time. The V and J genes are TRBV11-2 and TRBJ2-3; no clear D. The CDR3 is 16 amino acids. Trimming removed 7 bases from V and 2 bases from J, with 19 bases in between. Germline V gene data show CDR1 as SGHAT and CDR2 as FQNNGV. CDR3 DNA: TGTGCCAGCACCCCATTGGGCCTTCTACTCACAGATACGCAGTATTTT. Translating gives CASTPLGLLLTDTQYF.

The chain employs TRBV9 and TRBJ2-1; maybe TRBD2 (7 bases). The CDR3 runs to 17 residues. Germline V gene data show CDR1 as SGDLS and CDR2 as YYNGEE. The V and J ends lost 0 bases and 12 bases respectively, with 25 bases between them. The chain's CDR3 is CASSVEGGGSMFIGQFF. CDR3 bases: TGTGCCAGCAGCGTAGAGGGGGGGGGCTCCATGTTTATTGGGCAGTTCTTC.

The chain recombines TRBV11-2 with TRBJ1-1; D gene ambiguous. V shed 3 bases and J shed 7 bases, with 9 bases lying between them. Per germline, CDR1 SGHAT and CDR2 FQNNGV. The CDR3 length is 12 residues. This CDR3 reads CASSFVQFEAFF. The CDR3 DNA sequence: TGTGCCAGCAGCTTTGTTCAGTTTGAAGCTTTCTTT.

V is TRBV9 and J is TRBJ1-2; the D gene is possibly TRBD1 (6 bases). V was trimmed by 7 bases and J by 1 base, leaving 14 bases between them. Germline CDR1 and CDR2: SGDLS and YYNGEE. This CDR3 comprises 14 residues. The CDR3 bases are TGTGCCAGCGGCGCCCAGGGGTATAACTATGGCTACACCTTC. Protein product: CASGAQGYNYGYTF.

This clone was detected only once. The rearrangement links TRBV21-1 to TRBJ2-7; the table's D call, TRBD1, has no DNA check behind it. TRBV21-1 is a known pseudogene. The CDR3 is 17 amino acids. The CDR3: CASSKVWGAGGFYEQYF. The CDR3 DNA follows: TGTGCCAGCAGCAAAGTCTGGGGGGCAGGGGGTTTCTACGAGCAGTACTTC.

This chain uses TRBV6-5 with TRBJ2-5; TRBD1 agrees at 7 bases. CDR1 is MNHEY and CDR2 is SVGAGI in the germline V gene. The junction had 5 bases not matched to a gene; V was cut back by 7 bases and J by 0 bases. This CDR3 has 14 residues. This chain's CDR3 is CASIGQAYQETQYF. CDR3 bases: TGTGCCAGCATTGGACAGGCCTACCAAGAGACCCAGTACTTC.

This clone was found a few times. V gene TRBV6-1 combines with J gene TRBJ2-7; weak D call: TRBD1 (5 bases). Germline CDR1 is MNHNS and CDR2 is SASEGT. The CDR3 covers 15 residues. Trimming took 5 bases from V and 0 from J, leaving 14 bases between them. This chain's CDR3 is CASSRTGTSSYEQYF. The CDR3 DNA is TGTGCCAGCAGTCGTACAGGAACGAGCTCCTACGAGCAGTACTTC.

The genes are TRBV4-2 and TRBJ1-4; D ambiguous. Germline V gives CDR1 LGHNA, CDR2 YNFKEQ. The CDR3 extends over 15 amino acids. The V and J ends lost 0 bases and 0 bases respectively, with 5 bases between them. CDR3 DNA sequence: TGTGCCAGCAGCCAAGACCGAGCAACTAATGAAAAACTGTTTTTT. It codes for CASSQDRATNEKLFF.

About this clone itself: A junction boundary mismatches the germline segment, possibly from a read error. V and J are TRBV7-7 and TRBJ2-3; D may be TRBD1 (6 bases). The germline V gene encodes CDR1 SSHAT and CDR2 FNYEAQ (reference sequence). The CDR3 has 13 residues. CDR3 sequence (DNA): TGTGCTAGCAGCCTAAACAGGGAAGATACGCAGTATTTT. Protein sequence: CASSLNREDTQYF.

The chain uses TRBV14 and TRBJ2-5; unclear D gene. The CDR3 runs 16 residues. Looked up from germline, CDR1 is SGHDN and CDR2 is FVKESK. V gave up 1 base and J gave up 3 bases, with 15 bases separating them. CDR3 sequence: CASSQGPRWLKETQYF. Here the CDR3 DNA reads TGTGCCAGCAGCCAAGGACCGAGGTGGCTTAAAGAGACCCAGTACTTC.

The rearrangement joins TRBV6-6 to TRBJ1-5; D call uncertain. The CDR3 sequence is 14 residues long. Germline CDR1 and CDR2: MNHNY and SVGAGI (reference sequence). Trimming pared 5 bases from V and 0 bases from J, leaving 8 bases between. The CDR3 nucleotides are TGTGCCAGCAGTCGTAGTGATAGCAATCAGCCCCAGCATTTT. Residues: CASSRSDSNQPQHF.

This chain uses TRBV10-3 with TRBJ2-2; a weak D match, TRBD2 (6 bases). Trimming shortened V by 4 bases and J by 7 bases, and 10 bases separated the two germline ends. CDR3 length: 13 residues. Germline CDR1 ENHRY, CDR2 SYGVKD. The CDR3 sequence is CAISGREHGELFF. CDR3 DNA: TGTGCCATCAGTGGGAGGGAGCACGGGGAGCTGTTTTTT.

This clone was seen a single time. This sequence joins TRBV6-1 and TRBJ2-4; the match to TRBD1 covers 7 bases. J gave up 3 bases and V 6 bases, and 5 bases lay outside the gene matches. CDR1 MNHNS and CDR2 SASEGT come from the germline V gene. The CDR3 has 14 amino acids. CDR3: CASRPGQLKNIQYF. CDR3 in DNA: TGTGCCAGCAGACCGGGACAGCTCAAAAACATTCAGTACTTC.

The chain couples TRBV21-1 to TRBJ2-7; the DNA was not used to check the table's D call, TRBD2. TRBV21-1 is annotated as a pseudogene. This CDR3 is 16 amino acids long. CDR3: CASSNLLSGSSYEQYF. CDR3 in DNA: TGTGCCAGCAGCAATTTGCTCAGCGGGAGCTCCTACGAGCAGTACTTC.

This clone was picked up one time. The chain employs TRBV7-9 and TRBJ2-1, with a tentative D call TRBD2 (5 bases). The germline V and J ends were trimmed by 0 bases and 4 bases, with 10 bases remaining between them. There are 15 residues in the CDR3. CDR1 SEHNR and CDR2 FQNEAQ come from the germline V gene (reference sequence). The CDR3 DNA reads TGTGCCAGCAGCTTAGCCGGGATTTCTTACAATGAGCAGTTCTTC. Its protein product is CASSLAGISYNEQFF.

The rearrangement joins TRBV11-2 to TRBJ1-3; no reliable D call. V dropped 4 bases and J dropped 2 bases, with 6 bases sitting between them. From germline, CDR1 is SGHAT and CDR2 FQNNGV. This CDR3 is 13 amino acids long. The CDR3 reads CASSYQAGNTIYF. The CDR3 DNA is TGTGCCAGCAGCTATCAGGCTGGAAACACCATATATTTT.

The chain combines TRBV10-3 with TRBJ2-2; D is undetermined. V was trimmed by 6 bases and J by 6 bases, leaving 8 bases between them. Germline assignment: CDR1 ENHRY and CDR2 SYGVKD. CDR3 length equals 12 residues. The CDR3 protein is CAIRTYAGELFF. The CDR3, as DNA: TGTGCCATCAGAACATACGCCGGGGAGCTGTTTTTT.

The chain joins TRBV4-3 to TRBJ2-1, with 9 bases fitting TRBD1. The CDR3 contains 16 residues. The germline CDR1 and CDR2 sequences are LGHNA and YSLEER. The junction had 7 bases not matched to a gene; V was cut back by 0 bases and J by 7 bases. The CDR3 spells CASSQEGGTGRNEQFF. The CDR3 DNA reads TGCGCCAGCAGCCAAGAAGGCGGGACAGGGAGGAATGAGCAGTTCTTC.

This chain links TRBV6-5 with TRBJ2-7; 10 bases are a match to TRBD2. Trimming took 2 bases from V and 4 from J; bases not matched to a gene: 5. From germline, CDR1 is MNHEY and CDR2 SVGAGI. This CDR3 region has 15 residues. CDR3 residues: CASSYRASGRYEQYF. The CDR3 DNA reads TGTGCCAGCAGTTACCGGGCTAGCGGGAGATACGAGCAGTACTTC.

The chain is built from TRBV7-2 and TRBJ2-5, with 11 positions matching TRBD2. This CDR3 contains 16 residues. Germline CDR1 reads SGHTA; CDR2 reads FQGNSA. V shed 0 bases, J shed 2 bases, and the junction held 2 bases outside the gene matches. The CDR3 nucleotides read TGTGCCAGCAGCTTAGCTACTAGCGGGGGACAAGAGACCCAGTACTTC. Translated, it gives CASSLATSGGQETQYF. The whole variable domain, filled in from reference TRBV7-2 and TRBJ2-5, reads GAGVSQSPSNKVTEKGKDVELRCDPISGHTALYWYRQSLGQGLEFLIYFQGNSAPDKSGLPSDRFSAERTGGSVSTLTIQRTQQEDSAVYLCASSLATSGGQETQYFGPGTRLLVL.

The chain employs TRBV28 and TRBJ2-6; 11 nucleotides match TRBD2. CDR1 is MDHEN and CDR2 is SYDVKM in the germline V gene. V shed 7 bases and J 0 bases; nucleotides not matched to a gene: 5. This CDR3 region has 17 residues. The CDR3 coding sequence is TGTGCCAGCAAGAGACTAGCGGGGAACTCTGGGGCCAACGTCCTGACTTTC. It codes for CASKRLAGNSGANVLTF.

The chain combines TRBV6-5 with TRBJ1-2; 8 nucleotides line up with TRBD1. Germline V CDR1 and CDR2: MNHEY, SVGAGI. The CDR3 covers 14 residues. V lost 6 bases, J lost 8 bases, and 11 bases stayed unmatched. This CDR3 is CASSPTVGQVGYTF. For the CDR3, the DNA is TGTGCCAGCAGCCCGACGGTGGGACAGGTGGGCTACACCTTC.

This clone appeared a single time. The chain uses TRBV28 and TRBJ2-1; tentatively, D is TRBD2 (5 bases). Between the trimmed V and J ends, which lost 6 bases and 8 bases, there was a span of 14 bases. From germline, CDR1 is MDHEN and CDR2 SYDVKM. There are 13 residues in the CDR3. Here the CDR3 reads CASSSILVYEQFF. The CDR3 region has the DNA TGTGCCAGCAGCTCTATACTAGTCTATGAGCAGTTCTTC.

This clone was seen a single time. The chain combines TRBV5-1 with TRBJ2-7; 8 bases are a match to TRBD1. Germline lookup yields CDR1 SGHRS and CDR2 YFSETQ. The CDR3 runs to 17 residues. Germline trimming cut 4 bases from V and 6 bases from J; bases unmatched to any gene: 18. CDR3 residues: CASSLGTGGELLGEQYF. The DNA for the CDR3 is TGCGCCAGCAGCCTTGGGACAGGAGGGGAATTGTTAGGCGAGCAGTACTTC.

The chain links TRBV15 to TRBJ1-1; tentative D call: TRBD1 (5 bases). V shed 0 bases and J shed 8 bases, with 10 bases lying between them. CDR1 LNHNV and CDR2 YYDKDF come from the germline V gene (reference sequence). The CDR3 loop spans 13 amino acids. CDR3 nucleotides: TGTGCCACCAGCAGAGAAGTCGCAGGGGAAGCTTTCTTT. It specifies CATSREVAGEAFF. The variable domain in full, completed from reference TRBV15 and TRBJ1-1, reads DAMVIQNPRYQVTQFGKPVTLSCSQTLNHNVMYWYQQKSSQAPKLLFHYYDKDFNNEADTPDNFQSRRPNTSFCFLDIRSPGLGDTAMYLCATSREVAGEAFFGQGTRLTVV.

This chain links TRBV4-1 with TRBJ2-3; 10 bases agree with TRBD2. Unmatched junction bases numbered 11, after V lost 1 base and J lost 4 bases. From germline, CDR1 is MGHRA and CDR2 YSYEKL. CDR3 length equals 18 residues. DNA of the CDR3: TGCGCCAGCAGCCAAGGGCGGGCTAGCGGGAGTGTTCCAGATACGCAGTATTTT. Its translation is CASSQGRASGSVPDTQYF.

This clone came up a few times. The V call is TRBV20-1, the J call TRBJ2-7; D gene unclear. Germline values: CDR1 DFQATT, CDR2 SNEGSKA (reference sequence). The CDR3 has 11 residues. V was trimmed by 4 bases and J by 2 bases, leaving 6 bases between them. The CDR3 DNA reads TGCAGTGCTACCACAGCCTACGAGCAGTACTTC. Translating it yields CSATTAYEQYF.

This clone was seen only once. The V gene is TRBV5-1, the J gene TRBJ2-7; no definite D call. The V gene lost 5 bases and the J gene lost 0 bases, with 15 bases spanning the gap. The CDR3 extends over 15 amino acids. The germline CDR1 and CDR2 sequences are SGHRS and YFSETQ. This CDR3 is CASRAGATSSYEQYF. CDR3 bases: TGCGCCAGCAGGGCAGGCGCCACGAGCTCCTACGAGCAGTACTTC.